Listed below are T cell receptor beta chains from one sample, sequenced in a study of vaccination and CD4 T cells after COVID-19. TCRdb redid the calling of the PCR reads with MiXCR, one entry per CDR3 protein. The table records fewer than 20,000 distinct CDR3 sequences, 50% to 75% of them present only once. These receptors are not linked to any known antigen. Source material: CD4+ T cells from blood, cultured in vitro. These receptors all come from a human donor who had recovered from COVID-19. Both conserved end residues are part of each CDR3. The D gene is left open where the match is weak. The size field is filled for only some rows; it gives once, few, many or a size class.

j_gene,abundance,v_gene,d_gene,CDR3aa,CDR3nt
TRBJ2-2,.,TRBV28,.,CASSLFSLATHTGELFF,TGTGCCAGCAGTTTATTCAGTCTCGCAACCCACACCGGGGAGCTGTTTTTT
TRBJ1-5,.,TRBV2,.,CASSGVGHSNQPQHF,TGTGCCAGCAGTGGGGTAGGGCATAGCAATCAGCCCCAGCATTTT
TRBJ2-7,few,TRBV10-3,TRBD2,CAISGTSGSLYEQYF,TGTGCCATCAGTGGGACTAGCGGGAGTTTATACGAGCAGTACTTC
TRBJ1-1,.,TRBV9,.,CASSSQGFTEAFF,TGTGCCAGCAGCTCACAGGGATTCACTGAAGCTTTCTTT
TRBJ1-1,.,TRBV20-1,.,CSARDGSVAVTEAFF,TGCAGTGCTAGAGATGGGTCGGTGGCGGTAACTGAAGCTTTCTTT
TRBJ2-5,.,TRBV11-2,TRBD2,CASSPTGLAGRETQYF,TGTGCCAGCAGCCCAACCGGACTAGCGGGACGGGAGACCCAGTACTTC
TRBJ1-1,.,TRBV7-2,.,CASSTTPYGNTEAFF,TGTGCCAGCAGCACCACCCCGTACGGGAACACTGAAGCTTTCTTT
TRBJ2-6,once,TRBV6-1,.,CASSRPVGGANVLTF,TGTGCCAGCAGTCGACCGGTTGGTGGGGCCAACGTCCTGACTTTC
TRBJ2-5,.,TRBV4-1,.,CASSLLGGETQYF,TGCGCCAGCAGCCTTCTAGGGGGGGAGACCCAGTACTTC
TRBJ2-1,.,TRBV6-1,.,CASSAQGWNSYNEQFF,TGTGCCAGCAGTGCTCAGGGTTGGAACTCCTACAATGAGCAGTTCTTC